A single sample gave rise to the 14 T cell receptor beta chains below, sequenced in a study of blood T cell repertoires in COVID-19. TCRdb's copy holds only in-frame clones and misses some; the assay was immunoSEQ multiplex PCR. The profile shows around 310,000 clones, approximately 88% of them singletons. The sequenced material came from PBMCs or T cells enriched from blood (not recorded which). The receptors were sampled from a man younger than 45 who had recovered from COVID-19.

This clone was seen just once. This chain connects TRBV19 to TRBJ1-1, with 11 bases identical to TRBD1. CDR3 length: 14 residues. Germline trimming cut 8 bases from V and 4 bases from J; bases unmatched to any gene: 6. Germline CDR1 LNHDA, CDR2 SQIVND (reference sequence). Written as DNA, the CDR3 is TGTGCCAGTGCCACCGGGACAGGGGGCACTGAAGCTTTCTTT. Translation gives CASATGTGGTEAFF.

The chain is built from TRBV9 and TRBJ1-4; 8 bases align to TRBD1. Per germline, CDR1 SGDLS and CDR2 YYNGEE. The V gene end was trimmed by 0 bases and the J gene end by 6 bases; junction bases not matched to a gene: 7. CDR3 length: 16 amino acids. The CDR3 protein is CASSVEPRGLDEKLFF. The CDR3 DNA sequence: TGTGCCAGCAGCGTAGAACCCAGGGGGCTGGATGAAAAACTGTTTTTT.

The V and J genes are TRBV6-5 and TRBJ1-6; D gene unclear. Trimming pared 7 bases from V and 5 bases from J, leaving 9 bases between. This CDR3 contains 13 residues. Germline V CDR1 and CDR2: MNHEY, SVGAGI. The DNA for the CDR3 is TGTGCCAGCAAGAGGGCGAATAATTCACCCCTCCACTTT. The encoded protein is CASKRANNSPLHF.

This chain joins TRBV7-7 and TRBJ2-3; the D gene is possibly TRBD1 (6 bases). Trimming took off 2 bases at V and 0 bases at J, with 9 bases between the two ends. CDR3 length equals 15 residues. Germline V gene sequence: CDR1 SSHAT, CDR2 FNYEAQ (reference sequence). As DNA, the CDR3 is TGTGCCAGCAGCTTATCGGACAGCAGCACAGATACGCAGTATTTT. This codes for CASSLSDSSTDTQYF.

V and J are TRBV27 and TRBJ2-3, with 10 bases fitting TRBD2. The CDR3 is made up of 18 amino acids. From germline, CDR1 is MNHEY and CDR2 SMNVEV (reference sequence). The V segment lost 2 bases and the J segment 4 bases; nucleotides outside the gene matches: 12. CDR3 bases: TGTGCCAGCAGTTTACGGGGTAGCGGGGGGTTGGGGCCAGATACGCAGTATTTT. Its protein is CASSLRGSGGLGPDTQYF.

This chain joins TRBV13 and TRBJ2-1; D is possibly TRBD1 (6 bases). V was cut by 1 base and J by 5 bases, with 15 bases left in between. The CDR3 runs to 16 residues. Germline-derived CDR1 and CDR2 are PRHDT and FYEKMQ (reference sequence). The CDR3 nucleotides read TGTGCCAGCAGCTTAGAACAGGGAAGGACACACAATGAGCAGTTCTTC. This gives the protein CASSLEQGRTHNEQFF.

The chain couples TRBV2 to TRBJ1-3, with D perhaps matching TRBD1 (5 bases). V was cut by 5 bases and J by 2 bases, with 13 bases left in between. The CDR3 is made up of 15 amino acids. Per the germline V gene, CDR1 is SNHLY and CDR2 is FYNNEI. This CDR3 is CASSPGQGAGNTIYF. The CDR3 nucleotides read TGTGCCAGCAGTCCAGGGCAAGGGGCTGGAAACACCATATATTTT.

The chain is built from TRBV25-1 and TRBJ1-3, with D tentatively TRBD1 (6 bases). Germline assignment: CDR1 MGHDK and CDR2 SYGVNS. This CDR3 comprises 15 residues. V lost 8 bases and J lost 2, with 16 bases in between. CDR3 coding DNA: TGTGCCAGCTGGGGAGGGGGTTTCGCTGGAAACACCATATATTTT. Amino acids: CASWGGGFAGNTIYF.

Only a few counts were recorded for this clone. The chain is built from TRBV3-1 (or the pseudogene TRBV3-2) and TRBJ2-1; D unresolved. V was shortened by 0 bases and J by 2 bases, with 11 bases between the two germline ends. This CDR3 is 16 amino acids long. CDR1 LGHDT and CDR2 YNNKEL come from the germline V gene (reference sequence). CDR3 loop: CASSQEGRGAYNEQFF. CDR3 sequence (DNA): TGTGCCAGCAGCCAAGAGGGTCGCGGTGCCTACAATGAGCAGTTCTTC.

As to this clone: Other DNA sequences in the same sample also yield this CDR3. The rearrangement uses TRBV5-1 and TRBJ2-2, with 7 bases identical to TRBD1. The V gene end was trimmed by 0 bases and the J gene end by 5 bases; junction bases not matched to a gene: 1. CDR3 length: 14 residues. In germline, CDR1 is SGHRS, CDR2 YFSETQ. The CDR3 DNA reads TGCGCCAGCAGCTTGGGACAGGGTACCGGGGAGCTGTTTTTT. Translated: CASSLGQGTGELFF.

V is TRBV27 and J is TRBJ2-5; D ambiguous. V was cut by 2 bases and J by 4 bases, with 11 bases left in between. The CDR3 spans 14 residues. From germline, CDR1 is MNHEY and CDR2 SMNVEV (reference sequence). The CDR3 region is CASSLGVNGETQYF. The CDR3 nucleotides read TGTGCCAGCAGTTTAGGAGTAAACGGAGAGACCCAGTACTTC.

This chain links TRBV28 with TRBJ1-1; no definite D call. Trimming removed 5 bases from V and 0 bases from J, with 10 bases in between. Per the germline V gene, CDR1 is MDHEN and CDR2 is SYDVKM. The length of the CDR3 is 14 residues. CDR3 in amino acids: CASSRQAMNTEAFF. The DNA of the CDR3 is TGTGCCAGCAGTCGGCAGGCAATGAACACTGAAGCTTTCTTT. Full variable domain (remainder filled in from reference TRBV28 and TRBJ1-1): DVKVTQSSRYLVKRTGEKVFLECVQDMDHENMFWYRQDPGLGLRLIYFSYDVKMKEKGDIPEGYSVSREKKERFSLILESASTNQTSMYLCASSRQAMNTEAFFGQGTRLTVV.

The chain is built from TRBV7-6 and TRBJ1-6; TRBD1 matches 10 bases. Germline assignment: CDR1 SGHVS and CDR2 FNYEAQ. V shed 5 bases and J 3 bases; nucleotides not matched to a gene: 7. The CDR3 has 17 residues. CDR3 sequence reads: CASSTWTGGIYNSPLHF. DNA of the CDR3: TGTGCCAGCAGCACATGGACAGGGGGAATCTATAATTCACCCCTCCACTTT.

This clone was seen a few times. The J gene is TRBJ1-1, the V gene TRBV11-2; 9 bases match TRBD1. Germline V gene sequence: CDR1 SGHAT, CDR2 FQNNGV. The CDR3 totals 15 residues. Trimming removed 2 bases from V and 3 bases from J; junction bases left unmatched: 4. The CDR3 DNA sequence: TGTGCCAGCAGCTTATACAGGGGGCGCGACACTGAAGCTTTCTTT. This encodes CASSLYRGRDTEAFF.